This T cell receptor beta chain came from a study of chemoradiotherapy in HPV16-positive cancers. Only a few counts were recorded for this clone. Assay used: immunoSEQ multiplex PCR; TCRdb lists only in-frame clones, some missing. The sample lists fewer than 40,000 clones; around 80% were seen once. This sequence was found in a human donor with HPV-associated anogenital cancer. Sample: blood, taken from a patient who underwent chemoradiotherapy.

CDR3 sequence (DNA): TGTGCCAGCAGCTTAGAACCTGGAAACACCATATATTTT. Protein sequence: CASSLEPGNTIYF. V is TRBV7-6 and J is TRBJ1-3, with no clear D. Trimming shortened V by 1 base and J by 2 bases, and 3 bases separated the two germline ends. The germline CDR1 and CDR2 sequences are SGHVS and FNYEAQ. This CDR3 contains 13 residues. The full variable domain, in which reference TRBV7-6 and TRBJ1-3 provide the parts outside the CDR3, is GAGVSQSPRYKVTKRGQDVALRCDPISGHVSLYWYRQALGQGPEFLTYFNYEAQQDKSGLPNDRFSAERPEGSISTLTIQRTEQRDSAMYRCASSLEPGNTIYFGEGSWLTVV.